This T cell receptor beta chain emerged from a study of T-cell memory formation after mild COVID-19. Study overall: The two donors had largely donor-specific TCR clusters.

Sample barcodes and UMIs were carried by the TCR alpha and TCR beta cDNA libraries that 5'RACE generated with constant-segment primers. TCRdb reanalysed the 5' RACE reads using MiXCR and keeps one entry per CDR3 protein. This sample has under 600,000 distinct CDR3 sequences, with 20% to 25% found just once. Trimming took off 3 bases at V and 4 bases at J, with 17 bases between the two ends. Germline V gene sequence: CDR1 LNHDA, CDR2 SQIVND (reference sequence). The CDR3 loop spans 16 amino acids. Sequenced sample: PBMCs or a T cell subset sorted from them (not recorded which). This chain joins TRBV19 and TRBJ2-3; TRBD2 might be the D (6 bases). The clonotype comes from an adult woman who had mild COVID-19 (a few samples of this study predate the infection). Cell type and time point are not known. The CDR3 sequence: CASSMFAGSSADTQYF. The CDR3 DNA reads TGTGCCAGTAGTATGTTCGCGGGAAGTAGCGCAGATACGCAGTATTTT.